These 18 T cell receptor beta chains originate from one sample sequenced in a study of regulatory T cells in long-lasting Graves disease. iRepertoire HTBI primers and Arm-PCR of CDR3 regions built TCR beta libraries. TCRdb reprocessed the multiplex PCR reads via MiXCR and lists one record per CDR3 protein. Of roughly 420,000 distinct CDR3 sequences in the sample, approximately 15% are singletons; the top ten hold roughly 15%. Sample time point: newly diagnosed GD, antithyroid drugs for less than 3 months. The TCR library was made from RNA that had been extracted from PBMCs in TRIzol. These records were also assigned to another study, of T cells in Graves' hyperthyroidism and ophthalmopathy.

The sequencing used peripheral blood mononuclear cells (PBMCs), collected at new diagnosis, from a patient treated with antithyroid drugs. The receptors originated from a woman between 45 and 65 years old with Graves disease.

This clonotype has only a few counts. The V gene is TRBV7-9, the J gene TRBJ2-7; D is possibly TRBD1 or TRBD2 (7 bases each). The V gene lost 3 bases and the J gene lost 0 bases, with 18 bases spanning the gap. Germline CDR1 SEHNR, CDR2 FQNEAQ (reference sequence). The CDR3 has 17 residues. CDR3: CASSFSQGGAVSYEQYF. CDR3 coding DNA: TGTGCCAGCAGCTTCAGCCAGGGGGGGGCCGTCTCCTACGAGCAGTACTTC.

The gene calls are TRBV2 and TRBJ2-3; TRBD2 agrees at 8 bases. This CDR3 comprises 16 residues. The germline gives CDR1 SNHLY, CDR2 FYNNEI. J lost 4 bases, V lost 6 bases, and 12 bases had no gene match. CDR3 coding DNA: TGTGCCAGCAGGGTCCGTTCGGGAGGGCTGGCAGATACGCAGTATTTT. This encodes CASRVRSGGLADTQYF.

This clonotype was counted at least ten times. The V call is TRBV5-1, the J call TRBJ1-2, with D hard to call. CDR3 size: 15 residues. Trimming took 5 bases from V and 4 from J, leaving 18 bases between them. Germline assignment: CDR1 SGHRS and CDR2 YFSETQ. The CDR3 loop is CASSSTGLPPYGYTF. The CDR3 bases are TGCGCCAGCAGTTCGACCGGGTTACCCCCCTATGGCTACACCTTC.

This clonotype was seen more than once but under ten times. The chain has TRBV5-1 and TRBJ2-5; the D gene is possibly TRBD2 (5 bases). Germline CDR1 SGHRS, CDR2 YFSETQ. The V and J ends lost 5 bases and 2 bases respectively, with 19 bases between them. The CDR3 totals 16 residues. CDR3 protein: CASRDNEGGRQETQYF. CDR3 nucleotide sequence: TGCGCCAGCAGGGATAATGAGGGCGGCCGACAAGAGACCCAGTACTTC.

V gene TRBV5-1 combines with J gene TRBJ2-1, with D unresolved. The V and J ends lost 2 bases and 0 bases respectively, with 12 bases between them. The germline CDR1 and CDR2 sequences are SGHRS and YFSETQ. CDR3 length: 16 residues. The CDR3 loop reads CASSFSPDPSYNEQFF. The DNA for the CDR3 is TGCGCCAGCAGCTTTAGCCCGGACCCCTCCTACAATGAGCAGTTCTTC.

This clonotype was found many times. This chain links TRBV5-1 with TRBJ2-7, with 8 bases lining up with TRBD2. Germline CDR1 SGHRS, CDR2 YFSETQ. V shed 2 bases, J shed 3 bases, and the junction held 13 bases outside the gene matches. This CDR3 has 17 residues. CDR3 loop: CASSFSGSGTPIYEQYF. The CDR3 DNA sequence: TGCGCCAGCAGCTTTTCTGGTAGCGGGACTCCCATCTACGAGCAGTACTTC.

Points on this clonotype: A read error is likely here: a far larger clone is one base away. The chain uses TRBV6-2 or TRBV6-3 and TRBJ2-1, with a possible D match to TRBD2 (6 bases). Germline CDR1 reads MNHEY; CDR2 reads SVGEGT. The CDR3 totals 16 residues. Trimming stripped 5 bases from V and 2 bases from J, with 16 bases between. The CDR3 loop reads CASSDSERGTYNEQFF. The CDR3 coding sequence is TGTGCCAGCAGTGATAGCGAGCGCGGGACCTACAATGAGCAGTTCTTC.

This clonotype was counted many times. The chain carries TRBV7-9 and TRBJ2-7; 9 positions match TRBD2. With V trimmed by 2 bases and J by 0 bases, 2 bases remained unmatched. This CDR3 has 15 residues. Germline V lookup: CDR1 SEHNR, CDR2 FQNEAQ (reference sequence). CDR3 in amino acids: CASSLSGRSSYEQYF. The CDR3 DNA reads as TGTGCCAGCAGCTTAAGCGGGAGGAGCTCCTACGAGCAGTACTTC.

This clonotype has ten or more counts. This sequence joins TRBV30 and TRBJ1-2, with TRBD1 matching 8 bases. The CDR3 runs to 13 residues. V shed 5 bases and J 4 bases; nucleotides not matched to a gene: 6. Germline V CDR1 and CDR2: GTSNPN, SVGIG (reference sequence). The CDR3 DNA reads as TGTGCCTGGTATCAGGGGGCAGGCTATGGCTACACCTTC. Protein sequence: CAWYQGAGYGYTF.

This clonotype was counted at least ten times. V gene TRBV27 combines with J gene TRBJ2-7, with 10 bases matching TRBD1. The V segment lost 5 bases and the J segment 4 bases; nucleotides outside the gene matches: 14. Germline V gene sequence: CDR1 MNHEY, CDR2 SMNVEV (reference sequence). The CDR3 covers 17 residues. The CDR3 reads CASSPRTRQGAAYEQYF. Written as DNA, the CDR3 is TGTGCCAGCAGTCCGAGAACCCGACAGGGGGCGGCATACGAGCAGTACTTC.

The sample holds a few counts of this clonotype. The chain combines TRBV7-8 with TRBJ1-2; no firm D call. The CDR3 runs 13 residues. V was cut by 5 bases and J by 7 bases, with 14 bases left in between. Germline CDR1 and CDR2: SGHVS and FQNEAQ. The CDR3 DNA is TGTGCCAGCAGCCTCGGACGGGAGGGTGGCTACACCTTC. Translation: CASSLGREGGYTF.

The chain combines TRBV7-9 with TRBJ1-1, with D unresolved. This CDR3 contains 17 residues. V lost 1 base and J lost 4, with 19 bases in between. Germline V lookup: CDR1 SEHNR, CDR2 FQNEAQ (reference sequence). This CDR3 is CASSLVFSDMKITEAFF. CDR3 nucleotide sequence: TGTGCCAGCAGCTTAGTGTTCTCGGATATGAAGATCACTGAAGCTTTCTTT.

This rearrangement joins TRBV20-1 to TRBJ2-4; TRBD2 is a possible D gene (6 bases). V was trimmed by 5 bases and J by 6 bases, leaving 20 bases between them. The CDR3 is 15 amino acids. Germline V gives CDR1 DFQATT, CDR2 SNEGSKA (reference sequence). In DNA form, the CDR3 reads TGCAGTGCTTGGGATCTCGATGAGGGACTAAACATTCAGTACTTC. Protein: CSAWDLDEGLNIQYF.

At least ten counts were recorded for this clonotype. The chain carries TRBV20-1 and TRBJ2-7; 11 bases match TRBD2. Per the germline V gene, CDR1 is DFQATT and CDR2 is SNEGSKA (reference sequence). The CDR3 consists of 16 residues. The ends lost 3 bases at V and 4 bases at J; junction bases unmatched: 11. The CDR3 bases are TGCAGTGCTAGGGGGGAGACTAGCGGGAATGCGTACGAGCAGTACTTC. Protein product: CSARGETSGNAYEQYF.

This clonotype was observed many times. The chain couples TRBV3-1 to TRBJ1-1, with D perhaps TRBD1 (5 bases). CDR3 length equals 15 residues. V lost 1 base, J lost 1 base, and 10 bases lay in between. In germline, CDR1 is LGHDT, CDR2 YNNKEL (reference sequence). CDR3 in amino acids: CASSQAGGGNTEAFF. The DNA for the CDR3 is TGTGCCAGCAGCCAAGCCGGGGGGGGGAACACTGAAGCTTTCTTT.

This clonotype has just a few counts. This chain joins TRBV11-2 and TRBJ1-4; 7 nucleotides line up with TRBD1. This CDR3 has 15 residues. Per germline, CDR1 SGHAT and CDR2 FQNNGV. Trimming removed 5 bases from V and 5 bases from J; junction bases left unmatched: 8. CDR3 nucleotide sequence: TGTGCCAGCAGCGAACAGACAGGGAGGAATGAAAAACTGTTTTTT. As protein: CASSEQTGRNEKLFF.

There are many counts of this clonotype. This chain uses TRBV6-1 with TRBJ1-2, with D perhaps TRBD1 (6 bases). In germline, CDR1 is MNHNS, CDR2 SASEGT. This CDR3 spans 12 amino acids. Deletions cut 7 bases from V and 13 bases from J, with 19 bases between. CDR3 sequence reads: CASTQITGKLTF. CDR3 bases: TGTGCCAGCACCCAAATAACAGGGAAGCTCACCTTC.

The J gene is TRBJ2-5, the V gene TRBV2; 14 bases fit TRBD2. With 7 bases clipped from V and 2 bases from J, the junction kept 3 bases outside the gene matches. CDR3 length equals 15 residues. Germline V gives CDR1 SNHLY, CDR2 FYNNEI. For the CDR3, the DNA is TGTGCCAGCACGGGACTAGCGGGGGCTCAAGAGACCCAGTACTTC. As protein: CASTGLAGAQETQYF.